The 19 T cell receptor beta chains presented below share a single source sample, sequenced in a study of T-cell reconstitution after alpha-beta-depleted transplantation in children. Construction of the TCRbeta library involved unique molecular identifiers. TCRdb independently ran MiXCR on the PCR reads; one entry per CDR3 protein. The data show about 580,000 distinct CDR3 sequences, 20% to 25% seen once. The input for sequencing was PBMCs, mostly from graft donor cells, taken 360 days after TCRalphabeta/CD19-depleted stem cell transplant. These receptors all come from a boy less than two years old who had a stem cell transplant for acute myeloid leukemia, so the T cells may come from the graft donor.

This sequence joins TRBV6-2 or TRBV6-3 and TRBJ1-5; D possibly corresponds to TRBD1 (5 bases). The V gene's germline CDR1 is MNHEY and CDR2 SVGEGT. CDR3 length equals 18 residues. The V and J ends lost 6 bases and 1 base respectively, with 22 bases between them. Here the CDR3 reads CASSPSGSFTKSNQPQHF. DNA for the CDR3: TGTGCCAGCAGCCCCTCAGGGTCATTCACCAAAAGCAATCAGCCCCAGCATTTT.

This clonotype was detected ten times or more. The chain combines TRBV7-9 with TRBJ2-3, with a possible D match to TRBD1 (6 bases). The V end was cut by 4 bases, the J end by 2 bases, with 16 bases between. Germline CDR1 reads SEHNR; CDR2 reads FQNEAQ (reference sequence). This CDR3 contains 16 residues. In DNA form, the CDR3 reads TGTGCCAGCAGCTCATACAGGGTTGAGGACACAGATACGCAGTATTTT. Translating it yields CASSSYRVEDTDTQYF.

The chain carries TRBV12-3 or TRBV12-4 and TRBJ2-2; D unclear. Between the trimmed V and J ends, which lost 5 bases and 6 bases, there was a span of 10 bases. The CDR3 has 13 residues. The chain's CDR3 is CASSAIAPGELFF. The CDR3 region has the DNA TGTGCCAGCAGTGCAATCGCCCCCGGGGAGCTGTTTTTT.

This clonotype was recorded many times. The chain joins TRBV20-1 to TRBJ2-1; D perhaps matches TRBD1 (6 bases). The V gene lost 6 bases and the J gene lost 3 bases, with 12 bases spanning the gap. From germline, CDR1 is DFQATT and CDR2 SNEGSKA (reference sequence). The CDR3 covers 13 residues. CDR3 sequence (DNA): TGCAGTGCAATGGGGGCGAACTACAATGAGCAGTTCTTC. Its translation is CSAMGANYNEQFF.

The V gene is TRBV20-1, the J gene TRBJ2-7; 10 bases agree with TRBD1. CDR3 length: 12 residues. Germline V gives CDR1 DFQATT, CDR2 SNEGSKA (reference sequence). Losses at the gene ends were 5 bases for V and 3 bases for J; bases not matched to a gene: 1. This chain's CDR3 is CSAGTGVYEQYF. The CDR3 region has the DNA TGCAGTGCTGGGACAGGGGTCTACGAGCAGTACTTC.

This clonotype was seen only a few times. The chain carries TRBV20-1 and TRBJ2-5; a possible D gene is TRBD2 (5 bases). Looked up from germline, CDR1 is DFQATT and CDR2 is SNEGSKA (reference sequence). The CDR3 runs 14 residues. V lost 5 bases and J lost 4, with 17 bases in between. The CDR3 DNA sequence: TGCAGTGCTCCAGGCCGGGGTGATCCAGAGACCCAGTACTTC. It encodes CSAPGRGDPETQYF.

J is TRBJ2-1 and V is TRBV14; possibly TRBD2 for D (5 bases). This CDR3 spans 16 amino acids. CDR1 and CDR2 (germline): SGHDN, FVKESK. Trimming left V 4 bases short and J 2 bases short, with 15 bases between. DNA of the CDR3: TGTGCCAGCAGCCCCCGTACGGGGTCGGCCTACAATGAGCAGTTCTTC. As protein: CASSPRTGSAYNEQFF. Based on the CDR3 plus reference TRBV14 and TRBJ2-1, the full variable domain is EAGVTQFPSHSVIEKGQTVTLRCDPISGHDNLYWYRRVMGKEIKFLLHFVKESKQDESGMPNNRFLAERTGGTYSTLKVQPAELEDSGVYFCASSPRTGSAYNEQFFGPGTRLTVL.

Many counts were recorded for this clonotype. This chain links TRBV5-1 with TRBJ2-5, with D possibly being TRBD2 (6 bases). Trimming left V 3 bases short and J 4 bases short, with 10 bases between. Germline V lookup: CDR1 SGHRS, CDR2 YFSETQ. CDR3 length: 13 residues. CDR3 in DNA: TGCGCCAGCAGCTGGGACTCGGCAGAGACCCAGTACTTC. This encodes CASSWDSAETQYF.

This clonotype was seen only a few times. The rearrangement links TRBV10-3 to TRBJ2-7, with 8 bases aligning to TRBD1. J lost 3 bases, V lost 6 bases, and 7 bases had no gene match. CDR3 length equals 14 residues. The germline gives CDR1 ENHRY, CDR2 SYGVKD. The CDR3 protein is CAIRADRGGYEQYV. The CDR3, as DNA: TGTGCCATCAGAGCCGACAGGGGCGGCTACGAGCAGTACGTC.

Only a few counts were recorded for this clonotype. Germline and junction disagree at one end, which may indicate a read error. The rearrangement uses TRBV12-3 or TRBV12-4 and TRBJ2-7; either TRBD1 or TRBD2 may supply D (6 bases each). The CDR3 spans 11 residues. Here the CDR3 reads CATSTGGKAHF. The CDR3 DNA reads as TGTGCCACCTCGACCGGGGGCAAGGCGCACTTC.

This clonotype was observed many times. The J gene is TRBJ1-5, the V gene TRBV20-1; D is unresolved. Trimming cost V 5 bases and J 0 bases, with 11 bases left between them. Germline V gene lookup returns CDR1 DFQATT and CDR2 SNEGSKA (reference sequence). CDR3 length equals 14 residues. CDR3 nucleotides: TGCAGTGCTCGGGCGGTGTATAGCAATCAGCCCCAGCATTTT. This encodes CSARAVYSNQPQHF.

This clonotype was detected many times. The V and J genes are TRBV4-3 and TRBJ2-7, with D possibly matching TRBD1 (5 bases). CDR3 length equals 14 residues. Trimming shortened V by 0 bases and J by 0 bases, and 6 bases separated the two germline ends. Germline CDR1 LGHNA, CDR2 YSLEER. Written as DNA, the CDR3 is TGCGCCAGCAGCCAAGAGACAGTCTCCTACGAGCAGTACTTC. This translates into CASSQETVSYEQYF.

V gene TRBV11-2 combines with J gene TRBJ2-1, with D possibly matching TRBD2 (5 bases). The CDR3 runs 15 residues. CDR1 is SGHAT, CDR2 FQNNGV, per germline. Trimming took off 4 bases at V and 5 bases at J, with 15 bases between the two ends. The CDR3 DNA follows: TGTGCCAGCAGCTACACGATGGGAGCTAACAATGAGCAGTTCTTC. Its translation: CASSYTMGANNEQFF.

In this sample, this clonotype turned up many times. This chain connects TRBV20-1 to TRBJ2-7; no reliable D call. The CDR3 is 13 amino acids. The V gene's germline CDR1 is DFQATT and CDR2 SNEGSKA (reference sequence). The V gene lost 0 bases and the J gene lost 3 bases, with 9 bases spanning the gap. The CDR3 nucleotides are TGCAGTGCTAGAGAATCTCTTCACTACGAGCAGTACTTC. This sequence encodes CSARESLHYEQYF.

This clonotype has only a few counts. This rearrangement joins TRBV6-5 to TRBJ1-5, with 8 nucleotides matching TRBD1. The CDR3 contains 15 residues. Losses at the gene ends were 5 bases for V and 5 bases for J; bases not matched to a gene: 8. Germline V gene lookup returns CDR1 MNHEY and CDR2 SVGAGI. CDR3 sequence: CASSTLQGADQPQHF. As DNA, the CDR3 is TGTGCCAGCAGTACTCTTCAGGGGGCCGATCAGCCCCAGCATTTT.

The J gene is TRBJ1-6, the V gene TRBV12-3 or TRBV12-4; D unclear. V gave up 8 bases and J gave up 7 bases, with 18 bases separating them. The CDR3 is made up of 15 amino acids. CDR3 sequence (DNA): TGTGCCAGCTCGACGTTCGCAGGCCCCAATTCACCCCTCCACTTT. Amino acids: CASSTFAGPNSPLHF.

The J gene is TRBJ1-2, the V gene TRBV4-3; D is ambiguous. V was clipped by 0 bases and J by 8 bases, with 10 bases between them. CDR1 and CDR2 from the germline V gene are LGHNA and YSLEER. The CDR3 is made up of 13 amino acids. Here the CDR3 DNA reads TGCGCCAGCAGCCAAGATTTAGAAGGGGGCTACACCTTC. Translated: CASSQDLEGGYTF.

This clonotype has more than one count but fewer than ten. The J gene is TRBJ1-1, the V gene TRBV12-3 or TRBV12-4, with no clear D. The V end was cut by 11 bases, the J end by 0 bases, with 16 bases between. This CDR3 region has 14 residues. In DNA, the CDR3 is TGTGCCTGCGATTCGGGTCGACTGAACACTGAAGCTTTCTTT. Translated, it gives CACDSGRLNTEAFF.

This chain connects TRBV29-1 to TRBJ2-4; unclear D gene. V was cut by 4 bases and J by 5 bases, with 15 bases left in between. In germline, CDR1 is SQVTM, CDR2 ANQGSEA. The CDR3 has 14 residues. The CDR3 here is CSVANSGRENIQYF. In DNA form, the CDR3 reads TGCAGCGTTGCCAACTCCGGAAGGGAAAACATTCAGTACTTC.